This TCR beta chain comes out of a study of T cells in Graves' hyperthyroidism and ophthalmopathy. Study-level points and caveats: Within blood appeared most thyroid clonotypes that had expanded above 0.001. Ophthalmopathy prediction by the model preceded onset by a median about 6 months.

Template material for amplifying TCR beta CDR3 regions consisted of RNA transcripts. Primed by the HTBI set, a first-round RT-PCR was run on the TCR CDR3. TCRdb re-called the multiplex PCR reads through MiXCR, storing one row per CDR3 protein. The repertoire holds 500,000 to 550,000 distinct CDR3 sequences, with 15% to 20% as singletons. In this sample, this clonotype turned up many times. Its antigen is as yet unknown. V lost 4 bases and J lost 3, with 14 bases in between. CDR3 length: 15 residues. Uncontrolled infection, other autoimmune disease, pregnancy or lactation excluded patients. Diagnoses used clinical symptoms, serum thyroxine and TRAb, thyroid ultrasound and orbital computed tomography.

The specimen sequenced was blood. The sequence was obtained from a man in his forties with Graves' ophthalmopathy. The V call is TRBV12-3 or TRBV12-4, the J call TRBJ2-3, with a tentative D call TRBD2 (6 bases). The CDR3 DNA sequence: TGTGCCAGCAGTTCCCGGGGGATACAGACAGATACGCAGTATTTT. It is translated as CASSSRGIQTDTQYF.